This record concerns one TCR beta chain sequence. These data belong to a study of blood T cell repertoires in COVID-19. The wider study: Collection of acute and convalescent COVID-19 samples took place in the United States, Italy and Spain. The cDNA or gDNA used as material had been derived from T cells, B-cell-depleted T cells, or PBMCs.

Authors' methods: Amplifying reference gene primers gave estimates of nucleated cell counts. TCRdb keeps only in-frame clones here, not all; method: immunoSEQ multiplex PCR. V and J calls and clone size come straight from that table; D and trimming were deduced from the DNA. The table has around 150,000 clones, about four fifths seen once. Deletions cut 3 bases from V and 1 base from J, with 12 bases between. The CDR3 runs 14 residues. Germline CDR1 and CDR2: GTSNPN and SVGIG (reference sequence). The gene calls are TRBV30 and TRBJ1-1; tentatively, D is TRBD1 (5 bases). Sequencing was performed on peripheral blood. This clonotype originated in a woman of 80 years or more with acute or convalescent COVID-19. CDR3 coding DNA: TGTGCCTGGAGCCGGGGGTGGTCGAACACTGAAGCTTTCTTT. It is translated as CAWSRGWSNTEAFF.